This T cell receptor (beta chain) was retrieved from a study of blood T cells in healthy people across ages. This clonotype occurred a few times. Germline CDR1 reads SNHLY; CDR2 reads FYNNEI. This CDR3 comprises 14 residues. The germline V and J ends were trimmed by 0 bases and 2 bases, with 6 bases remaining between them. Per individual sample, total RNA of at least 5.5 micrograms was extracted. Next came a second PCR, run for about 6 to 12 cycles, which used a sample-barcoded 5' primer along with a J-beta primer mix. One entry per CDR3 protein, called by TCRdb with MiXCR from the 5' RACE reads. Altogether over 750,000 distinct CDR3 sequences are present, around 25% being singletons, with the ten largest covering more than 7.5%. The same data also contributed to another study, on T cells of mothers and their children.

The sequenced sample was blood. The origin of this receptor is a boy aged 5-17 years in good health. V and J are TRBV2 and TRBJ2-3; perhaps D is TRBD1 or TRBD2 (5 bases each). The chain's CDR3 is CASSEAGVTDTQYF. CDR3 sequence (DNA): TGTGCCAGCAGTGAAGCGGGGGTCACAGATACGCAGTATTTT. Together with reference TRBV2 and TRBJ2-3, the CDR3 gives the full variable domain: EPEVTQTPSHQVTQMGQEVILRCVPISNHLYFYWYRQILGQKVEFLVSFYNNEISEKSEIFDDQFSVERPDGSNFTLKIRSTKLEDSAMYFCASSEAGVTDTQYFGPGTRLTVL.